This entry is about one TCR beta chain. Relative to the germline gene, one junction end is altered; a read error may explain this. The sample is drawn from a study of cytomegalovirus exposure and HLA in healthy donors. Germline V gene lookup returns CDR1 LNHDA and CDR2 SQIVND (reference sequence). This CDR3 contains 14 residues. Profiling relied on immunoSEQ multiplex PCR, and the TCRdb table lists in-frame clones only, not all of them. The sample has some 61,000 clones, approximately 97% seen once. The specimen was PBMCs. This clonotype originated in a woman aged 18-30 years in good health and CMV-seropositive. This chain connects TRBV19 to TRBJ1-1, with unresolved D. CDR3 in amino acids: CASGMRPENTEAFF. Here the CDR3 DNA reads TGTGCCAGTGGTATGAGGCCCGAGAACACTGAAGCTTTCTTT.